The 27 T cell receptor beta chains below all came from one sample that was sequenced in a study of T cell repertoires in cytomegalovirus infection. A single record per CDR3 protein comes from TCRdb applying MiXCR to the reads. In the table there are 150,000 to 200,000 distinct CDR3 sequences, roughly 14% of which are singletons. Sequenced: PBMCs. All receptors come from a human donor in good health (CMV status not recorded). Some clones in this sample may be carry-over from other donors' samples.

This clonotype was seen many times. The gene calls are TRBV12-5 and TRBJ2-1; D gene unclear. CDR1 LGHNT and CDR2 FRNRAP come from the germline V gene. With 1 base removed from V and 5 bases from J, the gap between germline ends came to 6 bases. The CDR3 has 13 amino acids. CDR3 DNA: TGTGCTAGTGGTTTGGCAATACACAATGAGCAGTTCTTC. This encodes CASGLAIHNEQFF. The full variable domain, in which reference TRBV12-5 and TRBJ2-1 provide the parts outside the CDR3, is DARVTQTPRHKVTEMGQEVTMRCQPILGHNTVFWYRQTMMQGLELLAYFRNRAPLDDSGMPKDRFSAEMPDATLATLKIQPSEPRDSAVYFCASGLAIHNEQFFGPGTRLTVL.

This clonotype showed up just a few times. The V call is TRBV29-1, the J call TRBJ2-7; tentatively, D is TRBD2 (5 bases). V lost 1 base to trimming and J lost 6 bases, with 10 bases between them. Germline CDR1 SQVTM, CDR2 ANQGSEA. The CDR3 spans 12 residues. The CDR3 bases are TGCAGCGTTGAAGCAGGACGGGGCGAGCAGTACTTC. Translation gives CSVEAGRGEQYF.

In nucleotides, the CDR3 is TGCAGTGCTAGAGATTCGGGCGGCACCTACGAGCAGTACTTC. It yields the protein CSARDSGGTYEQYF. The chain combines TRBV20-1 with TRBJ2-7, with D unclear. V was shortened by 0 bases and J by 2 bases, with 11 bases between the two germline ends. CDR1 is DFQATT and CDR2 is SNEGSKA in the germline V gene (reference sequence). The CDR3 has 14 residues.

This clonotype was seen a handful of times. The J gene is TRBJ2-3, the V gene TRBV6-6; 9 nucleotides align to TRBD2. This CDR3 comprises 17 residues. After removal of 5 bases from V and 0 bases from J, the junction contained 9 bases not matched to a gene. CDR1 MNHNY and CDR2 SVGAGI come from the germline V gene (reference sequence). The CDR3 DNA is TGTGCCAGCAGTCCCCCGCGCGGGAGGGAAAGCACAGATACGCAGTATTTT. Its translation is CASSPPRGRESTDTQYF.

This clonotype occurred a few times. V is TRBV5-4 and J is TRBJ1-2; 7 positions match TRBD1. Germline CDR1 and CDR2: SGHNT and YYREEE (reference sequence). This CDR3 spans 13 amino acids. With V trimmed by 5 bases and J by 5 bases, 6 bases remained unmatched. Here the CDR3 reads CASRPSGGYGYTF. For the CDR3, the DNA is TGTGCCAGCAGGCCATCAGGGGGGTATGGCTACACCTTC.

The chain combines TRBV29-1 with TRBJ2-5; 7 bases line up with TRBD2. This CDR3 contains 15 residues. CDR1 and CDR2 from the germline V gene are SQVTM and ANQGSEA. The V gene end was trimmed by 2 bases and the J gene end by 1 base; junction bases not matched to a gene: 7. The CDR3 loop reads CSVESPREVQETQYF. The CDR3 coding sequence is TGCAGCGTTGAATCTCCCCGGGAGGTCCAAGAGACCCAGTACTTC.

This clonotype was seen only a few times. The chain combines TRBV20-1 with TRBJ2-1, with TRBD2 matching over 11 bases. V dropped 0 bases and J dropped 0; count of bases not matched to a gene: 13. Germline V gene sequence: CDR1 DFQATT, CDR2 SNEGSKA (reference sequence). The CDR3 sequence is 20 residues long. CDR3 sequence: CSARDLRETSGILSYNEQFF. As DNA, the CDR3 is TGCAGTGCTAGAGATCTGAGGGAGACTAGCGGGATCCTCTCCTACAATGAGCAGTTCTTC.

This sequence joins TRBV6-5 and TRBJ2-5; the D gene is possibly TRBD1 (6 bases). The CDR3 length is 16 residues. The V end was cut by 6 bases, the J end by 1 base, with 18 bases between. Per germline, CDR1 MNHEY and CDR2 SVGAGI. CDR3 nucleotides: TGTGCCAGCAGACGGAACAGGGTTGGGGTCCAAGAGACCCAGTACTTC. Encoded protein: CASRRNRVGVQETQYF.

The chain carries TRBV6-5 and TRBJ1-1, with 10 bases matching TRBD1. The CDR3 length is 14 residues. Germline values: CDR1 MNHEY, CDR2 SVGAGI. Trimming at V came to 1 base and at J to 5 bases, leaving 1 base not matched to a gene. CDR3 residues: CASSYWTGGTEAFF. CDR3 nucleotides: TGTGCCAGCAGTTACTGGACAGGGGGAACTGAAGCTTTCTTT.

Only a few counts were recorded for this clonotype. The genes are TRBV25-1 and TRBJ1-4; no clear D. Germline V gene data show CDR1 as MGHDK and CDR2 as SYGVNS. The V end lost 3 bases, the J end lost 5 bases, and 13 bases lay between the germline ends. This CDR3 contains 15 residues. This CDR3 reads CASSDYTRGNEKLFF. Here the CDR3 DNA reads TGTGCCAGCAGTGATTACACAAGAGGGAATGAAAAACTGTTTTTT.

By its share, this clonotype is medium-sized. The V and J genes are TRBV2 and TRBJ2-1; D is undetermined. Germline lookup yields CDR1 SNHLY and CDR2 FYNNEI. The CDR3 covers 15 residues. The V end was cut by 1 base, the J end by 2 bases, with 9 bases between. Here the CDR3 DNA reads TGTGCCAGCAGTGAAGTGATCCAGACCTACAATGAGCAGTTCTTC. Translated, it gives CASSEVIQTYNEQFF.

This clonotype was detected only a few times. The V and J genes are TRBV12-3 or TRBV12-4 and TRBJ1-1, with D unresolved. The germline V and J ends were trimmed by 6 bases and 0 bases, with 8 bases remaining between them. This CDR3 has 13 residues. The CDR3 DNA follows: TGTGCCAGCAGGAGCCGAATGAACACTGAAGCTTTCTTT. Encoded protein: CASRSRMNTEAFF.

In this sample, this clonotype turned up a few times. This rearrangement joins TRBV11-3 to TRBJ2-3, with 7 bases fitting TRBD2. The CDR3 totals 17 residues. V gave up 1 base and J gave up 0 bases; unmatched junction bases: 7. Germline lookup yields CDR1 SGHNT and CDR2 YENEEA. The CDR3 loop is CASSLGRAGSSTDTQYF. Here the CDR3 DNA reads TGTGCCAGCAGCTTAGGCAGAGCGGGGTCTAGCACAGATACGCAGTATTTT.

This clonotype was seen more than once but under ten times. This chain links TRBV2 with TRBJ2-1, with 15 bases that match TRBD2. The CDR3 contains 18 residues. V shed 5 bases, J shed 3 bases, and the junction held 8 bases outside the gene matches. CDR1 is SNHLY, CDR2 FYNNEI, per germline. In DNA, the CDR3 is TGTGCCAGCAGTCTTACGGGACTAGCGGGAGGTAACTACAATGAGCAGTTCTTC. Amino acid sequence: CASSLTGLAGGNYNEQFF.

This clonotype was seen at least ten times. V gene TRBV12-3 or TRBV12-4 combines with J gene TRBJ2-1; TRBD2 matches at 7 bases. Unmatched junction bases numbered 4, after V lost 6 bases and J lost 8 bases. This CDR3 is 12 amino acids long. The CDR3 spells CASSLRGDEQFF. The CDR3 bases are TGTGCCAGCAGCTTACGGGGGGATGAGCAGTTCTTC.

This clonotype showed up many times. The gene calls are TRBV6-1 and TRBJ2-3, with 9 bases identical to TRBD2. CDR1 MNHNS and CDR2 SASEGT come from the germline V gene. The CDR3 runs to 17 residues. Trimming cost V 5 bases and J 3 bases; bases outside gene matches: 12. For the CDR3, the DNA is TGTGCCAGCAGTTACTGGGCTAGCGGGGTTCCTACAGATACGCAGTATTTT. As protein: CASSYWASGVPTDTQYF.

The chain carries TRBV5-6 and TRBJ1-1; unclear D gene. V was shortened by 0 bases and J by 4 bases, with 13 bases between the two germline ends. The CDR3 runs 15 residues. Germline CDR1 is SGHDT and CDR2 is YYEEEE. The CDR3: CASSLEWRRSTEAFF. The CDR3 DNA follows: TGTGCCAGCAGCTTGGAGTGGAGGAGGAGCACTGAAGCTTTCTTT.

V gene TRBV24-1 combines with J gene TRBJ2-7; D gene uncertain. Germline V gene lookup returns CDR1 KGHDR and CDR2 SFDVKD. The germline V and J ends were trimmed by 4 bases and 1 base, with 13 bases remaining between them. This CDR3 is 15 amino acids long. CDR3 in DNA: TGTGCCACCAGTGAGGCGGCGACCATTTCCTACGAGCAGTACTTC. Encoded protein: CATSEAATISYEQYF.

This chain links TRBV28 with TRBJ2-2; D uncertain. V lost 7 bases, J lost 5 bases, and 11 bases lay in between. This CDR3 comprises 13 residues. CDR1 and CDR2 from the germline V gene are MDHEN and SYDVKM. CDR3 region: CASTSTLTGELFF. The CDR3 nucleotides are TGTGCCAGCACCTCGACATTGACCGGGGAGCTGTTTTTT.

Remarks on this clonotype: Since a much larger clone is just one base distant, this may be a read error. The chain recombines TRBV7-6 with TRBJ2-3, with TRBD1 matching over 7 bases. The germline V gene encodes CDR1 SGHVS and CDR2 FNYEAQ. CDR3 length equals 14 residues. The CDR3 nucleotides are TGTGCCAGCAGCTTGGGACAGCGCACAGCTACGCAGTATTTT. This translates into CASSLGQRTATQYF.

The table lists this clonotype with a few counts. The chain is built from TRBV28 and TRBJ2-1; 10 bases line up with TRBD1. Trimming removed 6 bases from V and 4 bases from J; junction bases left unmatched: 6. From germline, CDR1 is MDHEN and CDR2 SYDVKM. The CDR3 is 15 residues long. The CDR3 bases are TGTGCCAGCAGCAATCGGGACAGGGGTTACAATGAGCAGTTCTTC. Its protein product is CASSNRDRGYNEQFF.

This clonotype occurred a few times. The rearrangement joins TRBV5-1 to TRBJ2-1; D is perhaps TRBD1 (6 bases). Germline lookup yields CDR1 SGHRS and CDR2 YFSETQ. The CDR3 covers 13 residues. V lost 5 bases to trimming and J lost 6 bases, with 12 bases between them. For the CDR3, the DNA is TGCGCCAGCAGACCTACAGGGAGCAATGAGCAGTTCTTC. It translates to CASRPTGSNEQFF. Drawing the rest from reference TRBV5-1 and TRBJ2-1, the complete variable domain is KAGVTQTPRYLIKTRGQQVTLSCSPISGHRSVSWYQQTPGQGLQFLFEYFSETQRNKGNFPGRFSGRQFSNSRSEMNVSTLELGDSALYLCASRPTGSNEQFFGPGTRLTVL.

The chain couples TRBV10-2 to TRBJ1-5; D gene unclear. V lost 2 bases and J 7 bases, leaving 12 bases between the germline ends. CDR1 is WSHSY, CDR2 SAAADI, per germline. The CDR3 covers 14 residues. CDR3 DNA: TGCGCCAGCAGTGAGGCCACCATGGGCCAGCCCCAGCATTTT. Encoded protein: CASSEATMGQPQHF.

This clonotype was counted at least ten times. The V gene is TRBV7-3, the J gene TRBJ2-4; either TRBD1 or TRBD2 may supply D (5 bases each). V lost 5 bases and J 8 bases, leaving 16 bases between the germline ends. The V gene's germline CDR1 is SGHTA and CDR2 FQGTGA. The CDR3 runs to 14 residues. CDR3 nucleotides: TGTGCCAGCAGCCAGGGAGTCAGGGATGACATTCAGTACTTC. This translates into CASSQGVRDDIQYF.

The chain employs TRBV5-4 and TRBJ1-6; 10 positions agree with TRBD1. The CDR3 loop spans 13 amino acids. V shed 4 bases and J 11 bases; nucleotides not matched to a gene: 3. Germline V gives CDR1 SGHNT, CDR2 YYREEE (reference sequence). CDR3 in amino acids: CASSPGQGTPLHF. CDR3 DNA: TGTGCCAGCAGCCCGGGACAGGGGACACCCCTCCACTTT.

This clonotype was counted at least ten times. This sequence joins TRBV6-4 and TRBJ2-3; 14 bases map to TRBD2. Losses at the gene ends were 4 bases for V and 2 bases for J; bases not matched to a gene: 2. This CDR3 is 16 amino acids long. Germline V gives CDR1 MRHNA, CDR2 SNTAGT. The CDR3, as DNA: TGTGCCAGCAGTGGGACTAGCGGGGGGCCCACAGATACGCAGTATTTT. Protein product: CASSGTSGGPTDTQYF.

This clonotype appeared a few times. The CDR3 nucleotides read TGTGCCAGCAGCTTAGCTGCCGGAGCCACCGGGGAGCTGTTTTTT. It translates to CASSLAAGATGELFF. The rearrangement joins TRBV7-9 to TRBJ2-2; no firm D call. V was clipped by 0 bases and J by 4 bases, with 9 bases between them. This CDR3 spans 15 amino acids. In germline, CDR1 is SEHNR, CDR2 FQNEAQ (reference sequence).